Listed here is a single T cell receptor (beta chain). The sample holds many counts of this clonotype. No antigen is known for it. Base qualities were left out, and no much larger clone turns up one base away. This sample was taken from a study of neurological immune-mediated disorders (dated by TCRdb to the late 2010s). Concerning the study at large: The study compared peripheral blood TCR-beta repertoires of HTLV-I-associated myelopathy (HAM/TSP) patients, multiple sclerosis patients and healthy controls using UMI-based sequencing. The cohort comprised approximately 67 subjects: 14 HAM/TSP patients, 34 multiple sclerosis patients and 20 or so healthy controls. Longitudinal samples, technical triplicates and paired sorted CD4+ and CD8+ T-cell subsets, alongside PBMC samples, were included among the 90 to 130 TCR-beta libraries. What the research found in general, with its limitations: Across subjects, expanded clones never shared an identical CDR3 amino acid sequence, which suggests that the TCR-beta repertoires in every group were private. TCR clonal expansion was highest in HAM/TSP patients and lowest in MS patients, with MS patients falling below even healthy controls.

CDR1 MNHEY and CDR2 SVGAGI were looked up in the germline V gene. The CDR3 starts with the cysteine, ends with the phenylalanine, and has 13 residues. CDR3 DNA only is kept here, 39 bases in frame from base 1. V loses 5 bases of germline sequence and J loses 1 base, and the interval between the two ends is 5 bases. cDNA synthesis used template-switch 5'RACE with a primer carrying a 10-nucleotide random unique molecular identifier tagging each TCR transcript. Over 170 million TCR-beta sequences, covering 15-18 subjects, were produced in each sequencing run. The RNeasy kit was used for extraction of total RNA. The KAPA Real-time Library Amplification kit was used to amplify TCR-beta VDJ regions with primers targeting the TCR constant region and the 5'RACE anchor. A first PCR added sample indexes and Illumina adaptors, and a second PCR then raised library yield. After Ampure bead purification, the roughly 650 bp TCR product was size-selected on a 2% E-gel SizeSelection system. Before pooling, library quality was checked on a Bioanalyzer, concentration was measured with Qubit, and libraries were quantified with the Kapa Library Quantification kit. Libraries were sequenced paired-end 2 x 150 bp on an Illumina HiSeq 2500. To increase sequence diversity, about 23-30% phiX was spiked into each library pool. On the authors' methods: The UMI-based MiGEC pipeline processed quality-filtered reads and removed over 75% of raw TCR sequences during error correction. VDJ genes were aligned to IMGT germline references, and clonotypes were defined by unique CDR3 amino acid sequence plus V-J genes. Clonal expansion, Shannon diversity and CDR3 relatedness (CalcPairwiseDistances, ClusterSamples) were evaluated with VDJtools, and phylogenetic trees were built with CLCbio workbench. Using coefficient-of-variation modelling across technical triplicates, the study counted a clone as expanded if it had at least 8 unique UMIs. TCRdb applied fastp at Q25 and MiXCR to the public reads, then kept only in-frame beta chains. Rows are unified per CDR3 protein, each entry keeping the most common DNA and genes. TCRdb's processing, not the authors' own work, is the source of the V and J calls. In all, the sample holds about 59,000 distinct CDR3 sequences, and 9.5% to 15% of those were seen once. Of the sample, roughly a tenth is held by the ten largest clones.

For unsorted PBMC libraries, 2 million PBMCs were used after storage in RNAlater at -80 degrees C until RNA extraction. Peripheral blood underwent Ficoll-Hypaque density gradient centrifugation to isolate PBMCs, which were then cryopreserved in liquid nitrogen. Material for sequencing was PBMCs. The chain uses TRBV6-5 and TRBJ2-2; too little of a D gene remains to name it. The clonotype was recovered from a woman aged 55-75 years with HTLV-1-associated myelopathy (HAM/TSP). In nucleotides, the sequence is TGTGCCAGCAGTGGACGGAACACCGGGGAGCTGTTTTTT. Its translation is CASSGRNTGELFF.